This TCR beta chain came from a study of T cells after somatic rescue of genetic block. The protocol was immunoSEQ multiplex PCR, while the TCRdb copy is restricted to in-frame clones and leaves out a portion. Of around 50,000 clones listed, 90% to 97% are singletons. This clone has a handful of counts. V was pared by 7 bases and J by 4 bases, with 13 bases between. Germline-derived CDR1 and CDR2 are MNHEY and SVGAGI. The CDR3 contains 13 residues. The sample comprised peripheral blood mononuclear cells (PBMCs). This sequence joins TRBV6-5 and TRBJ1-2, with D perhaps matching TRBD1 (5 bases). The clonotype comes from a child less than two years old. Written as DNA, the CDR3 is TGTGCCAGCACGGCAGGGTCCAGCTATGGCTACACCTTC. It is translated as CASTAGSSYGYTF.